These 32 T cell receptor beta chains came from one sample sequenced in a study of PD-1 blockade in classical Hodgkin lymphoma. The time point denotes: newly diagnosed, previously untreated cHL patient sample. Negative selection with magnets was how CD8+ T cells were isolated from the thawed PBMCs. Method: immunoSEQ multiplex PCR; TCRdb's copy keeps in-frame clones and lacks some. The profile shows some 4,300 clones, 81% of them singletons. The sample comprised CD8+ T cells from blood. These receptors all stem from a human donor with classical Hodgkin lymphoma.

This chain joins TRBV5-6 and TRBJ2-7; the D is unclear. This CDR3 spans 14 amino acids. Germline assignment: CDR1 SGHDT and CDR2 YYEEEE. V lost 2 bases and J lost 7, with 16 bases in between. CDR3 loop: CASSLGGSPTEQYF. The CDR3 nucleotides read TGTGCCAGCAGCTTAGGCGGTTCCCCTACTGAGCAGTACTTC.

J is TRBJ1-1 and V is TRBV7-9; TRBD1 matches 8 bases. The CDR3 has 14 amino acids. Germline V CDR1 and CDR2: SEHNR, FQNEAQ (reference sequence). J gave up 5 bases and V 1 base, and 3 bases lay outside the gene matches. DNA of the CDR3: TGTGCCAGCAGCTTAGGACAGGGGTGGACTGAAGCTTTCTTT. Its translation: CASSLGQGWTEAFF.

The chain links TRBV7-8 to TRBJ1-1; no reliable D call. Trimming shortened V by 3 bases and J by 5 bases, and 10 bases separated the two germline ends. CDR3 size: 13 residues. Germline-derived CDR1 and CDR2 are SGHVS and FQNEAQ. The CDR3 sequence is CASSLLFRTEAFF. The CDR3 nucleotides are TGTGCCAGCAGCTTGTTGTTTAGGACTGAAGCTTTCTTT.

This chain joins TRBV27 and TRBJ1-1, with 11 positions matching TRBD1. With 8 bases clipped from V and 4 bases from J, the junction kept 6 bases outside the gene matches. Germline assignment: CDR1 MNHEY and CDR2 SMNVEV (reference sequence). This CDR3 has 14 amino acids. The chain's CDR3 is CASRTGTGGTEAFF. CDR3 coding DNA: TGTGCCAGCCGGACCGGGACAGGGGGCACTGAAGCTTTCTTT.

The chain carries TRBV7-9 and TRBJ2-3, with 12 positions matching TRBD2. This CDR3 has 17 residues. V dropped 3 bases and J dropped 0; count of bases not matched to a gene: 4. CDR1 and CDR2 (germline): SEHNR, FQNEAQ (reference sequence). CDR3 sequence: CASSFLGLAGSTDTQYF. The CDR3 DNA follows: TGTGCCAGCAGCTTCCTCGGACTAGCGGGGAGCACAGATACGCAGTATTTT.

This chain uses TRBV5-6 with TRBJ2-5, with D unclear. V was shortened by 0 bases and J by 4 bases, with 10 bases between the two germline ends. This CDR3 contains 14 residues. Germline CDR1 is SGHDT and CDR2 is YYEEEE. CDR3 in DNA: TGTGCCAGCAGCTTGGTTCCGGCCTCAGAGACCCAGTACTTC. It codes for CASSLVPASETQYF.

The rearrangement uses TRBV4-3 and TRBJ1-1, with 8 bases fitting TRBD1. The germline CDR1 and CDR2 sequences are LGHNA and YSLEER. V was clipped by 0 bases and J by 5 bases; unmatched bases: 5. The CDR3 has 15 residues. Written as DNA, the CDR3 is TGCGCCAGCAGCCAAGAATGGCAGGGGGCGACTGAAGCTTTCTTT. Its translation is CASSQEWQGATEAFF.

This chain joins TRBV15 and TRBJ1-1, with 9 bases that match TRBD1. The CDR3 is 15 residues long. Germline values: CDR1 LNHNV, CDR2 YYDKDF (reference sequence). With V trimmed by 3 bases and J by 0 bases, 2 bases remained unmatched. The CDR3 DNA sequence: TGTGCCACCAGCAGGGGGACAGGGCTGAACACTGAAGCTTTCTTT. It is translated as CATSRGTGLNTEAFF.

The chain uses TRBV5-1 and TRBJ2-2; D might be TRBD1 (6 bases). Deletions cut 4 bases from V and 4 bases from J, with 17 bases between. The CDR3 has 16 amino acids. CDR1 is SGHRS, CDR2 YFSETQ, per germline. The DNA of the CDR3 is TGCGCCAGCAGCCCCACGACAGGAATGAGCACCGGGGAGCTGTTTTTT. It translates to CASSPTTGMSTGELFF.

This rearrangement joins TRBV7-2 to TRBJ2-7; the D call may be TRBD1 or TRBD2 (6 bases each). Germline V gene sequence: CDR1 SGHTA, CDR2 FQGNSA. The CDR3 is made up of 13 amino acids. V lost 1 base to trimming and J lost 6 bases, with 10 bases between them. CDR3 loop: CASSLGGGGEQYF. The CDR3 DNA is TGTGCCAGCAGCTTAGGAGGAGGGGGCGAGCAGTACTTC.

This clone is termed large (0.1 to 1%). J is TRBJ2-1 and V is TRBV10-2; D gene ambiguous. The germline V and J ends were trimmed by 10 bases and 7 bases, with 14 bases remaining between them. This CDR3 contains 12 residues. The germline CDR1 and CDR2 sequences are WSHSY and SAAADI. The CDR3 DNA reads TGCGCCACTCAGGAGAGCCTAAATGAGCAGTTCTTC. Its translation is CATQESLNEQFF.

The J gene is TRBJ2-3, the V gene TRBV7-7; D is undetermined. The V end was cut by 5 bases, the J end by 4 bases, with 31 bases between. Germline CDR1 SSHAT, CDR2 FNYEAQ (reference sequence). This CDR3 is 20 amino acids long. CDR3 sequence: CASSPRWIAPKPKAADTQYF. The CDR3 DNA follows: TGTGCCAGCAGCCCGCGTTGGATTGCACCCAAGCCAAAGGCAGCAGATACGCAGTATTTT.

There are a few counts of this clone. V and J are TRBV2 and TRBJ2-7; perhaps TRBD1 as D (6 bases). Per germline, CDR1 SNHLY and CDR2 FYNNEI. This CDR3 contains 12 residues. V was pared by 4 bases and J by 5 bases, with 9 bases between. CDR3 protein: CASSGQANEQYF. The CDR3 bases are TGTGCCAGCAGTGGACAGGCCAACGAGCAGTACTTC.

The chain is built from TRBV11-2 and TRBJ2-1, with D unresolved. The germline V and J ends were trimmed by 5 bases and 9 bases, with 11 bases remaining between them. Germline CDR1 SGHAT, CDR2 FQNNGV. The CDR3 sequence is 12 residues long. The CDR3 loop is CASSADTTEQFF. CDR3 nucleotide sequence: TGTGCCAGCAGCGCTGATACCACTGAGCAGTTCTTC.

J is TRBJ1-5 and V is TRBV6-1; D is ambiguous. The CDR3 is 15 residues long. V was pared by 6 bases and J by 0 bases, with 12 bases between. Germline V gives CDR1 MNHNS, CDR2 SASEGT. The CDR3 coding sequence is TGTGCCAGCAGGCTAAGCCAGGATAGCAATCAGCCCCAGCATTTT. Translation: CASRLSQDSNQPQHF.

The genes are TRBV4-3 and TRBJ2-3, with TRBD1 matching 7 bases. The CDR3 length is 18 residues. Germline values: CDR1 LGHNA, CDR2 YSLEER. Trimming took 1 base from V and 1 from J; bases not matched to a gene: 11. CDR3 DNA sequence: TGCGCCAGCAGCCAAGGGCCCAAACAGGGGACGGGCACAGATACGCAGTATTTT. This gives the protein CASSQGPKQGTGTDTQYF.

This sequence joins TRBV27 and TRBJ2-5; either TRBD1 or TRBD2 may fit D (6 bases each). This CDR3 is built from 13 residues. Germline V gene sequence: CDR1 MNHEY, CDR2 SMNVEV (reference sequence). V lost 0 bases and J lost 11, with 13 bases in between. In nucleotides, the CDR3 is TGTGCCAGCAGTTTATCTCGGAGGGGGGAGCAGTACTTC. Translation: CASSLSRRGEQYF.

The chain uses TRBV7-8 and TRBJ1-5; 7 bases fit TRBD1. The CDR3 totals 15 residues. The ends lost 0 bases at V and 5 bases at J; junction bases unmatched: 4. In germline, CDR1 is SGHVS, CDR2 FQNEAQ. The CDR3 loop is CASSLALDRDQPQHF. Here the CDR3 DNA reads TGTGCCAGCAGCTTAGCGCTAGACAGGGATCAGCCCCAGCATTTT.

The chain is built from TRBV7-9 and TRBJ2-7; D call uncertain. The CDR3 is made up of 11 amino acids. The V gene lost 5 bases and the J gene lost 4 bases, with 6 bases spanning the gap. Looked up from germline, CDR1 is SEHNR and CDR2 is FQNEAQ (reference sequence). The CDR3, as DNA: TGTGCCAGCAGCGATGCGTACGAGCAGTACTTC. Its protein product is CASSDAYEQYF.

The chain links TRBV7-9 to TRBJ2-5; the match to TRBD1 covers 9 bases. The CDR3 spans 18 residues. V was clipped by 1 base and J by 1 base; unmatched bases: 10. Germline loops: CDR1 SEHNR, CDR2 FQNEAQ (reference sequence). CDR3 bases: TGTGCCAGCAGCTTAGTCTGGTCTGACAGGGGGTTCCAAGAGACCCAGTACTTC. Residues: CASSLVWSDRGFQETQYF.

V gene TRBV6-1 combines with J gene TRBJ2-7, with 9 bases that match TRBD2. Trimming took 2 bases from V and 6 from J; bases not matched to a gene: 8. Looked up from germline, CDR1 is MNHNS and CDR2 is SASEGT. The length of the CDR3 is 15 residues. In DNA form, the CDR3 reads TGTGCCAGCAGTGAAACGACTAGCGGAAAGACCGAGCAGTACTTC. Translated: CASSETTSGKTEQYF.

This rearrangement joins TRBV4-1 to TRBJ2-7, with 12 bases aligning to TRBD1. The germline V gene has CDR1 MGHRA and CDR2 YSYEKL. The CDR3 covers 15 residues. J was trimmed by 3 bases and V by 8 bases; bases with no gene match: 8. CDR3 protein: CASGAGQGANYEQYF. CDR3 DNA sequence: TGCGCCAGCGGGGCGGGACAGGGGGCCAACTACGAGCAGTACTTC.

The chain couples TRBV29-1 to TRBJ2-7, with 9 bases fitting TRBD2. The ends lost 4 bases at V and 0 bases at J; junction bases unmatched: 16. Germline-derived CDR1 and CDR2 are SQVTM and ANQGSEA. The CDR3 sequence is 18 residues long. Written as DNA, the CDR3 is TGCAGCGTTGTCGGGGTTCGGCTAGCGGGAACGAGCTCCTACGAGCAGTACTTC. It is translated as CSVVGVRLAGTSSYEQYF.

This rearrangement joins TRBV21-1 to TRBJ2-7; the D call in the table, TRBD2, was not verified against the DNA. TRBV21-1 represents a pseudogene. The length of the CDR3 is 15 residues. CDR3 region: CASSKGGTETYEQYF. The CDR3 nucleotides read TGTGCCAGCAGCAAAGGGGGGACTGAGACCTACGAGCAGTACTTC.

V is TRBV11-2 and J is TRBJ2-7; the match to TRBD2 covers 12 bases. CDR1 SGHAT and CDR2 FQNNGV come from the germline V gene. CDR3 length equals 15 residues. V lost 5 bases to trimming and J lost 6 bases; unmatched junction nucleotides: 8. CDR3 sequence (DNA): TGTGCCAGCAGCCGAACCGGACTAGCGGGAACCGAGCAGTACTTC. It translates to CASSRTGLAGTEQYF.

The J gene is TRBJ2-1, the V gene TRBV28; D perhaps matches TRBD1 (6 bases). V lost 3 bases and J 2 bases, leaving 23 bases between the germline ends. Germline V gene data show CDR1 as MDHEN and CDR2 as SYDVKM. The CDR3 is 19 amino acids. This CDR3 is CASSFTPGLSQGTYNEQFF. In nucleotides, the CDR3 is TGTGCCAGCAGTTTTACTCCGGGGTTGAGTCAGGGGACCTACAATGAGCAGTTCTTC. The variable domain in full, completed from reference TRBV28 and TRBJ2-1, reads DVKVTQSSRYLVKRTGEKVFLECVQDMDHENMFWYRQDPGLGLRLIYFSYDVKMKEKGDIPEGYSVSREKKERFSLILESASTNQTSMYLCASSFTPGLSQGTYNEQFFGPGTRLTVL.

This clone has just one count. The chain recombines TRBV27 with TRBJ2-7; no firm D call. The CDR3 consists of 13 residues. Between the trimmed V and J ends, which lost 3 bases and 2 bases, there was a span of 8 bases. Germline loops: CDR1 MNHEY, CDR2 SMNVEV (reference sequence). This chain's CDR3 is CASSFGRTYEQYF. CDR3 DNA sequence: TGTGCCAGCAGTTTTGGCAGGACCTACGAGCAGTACTTC.

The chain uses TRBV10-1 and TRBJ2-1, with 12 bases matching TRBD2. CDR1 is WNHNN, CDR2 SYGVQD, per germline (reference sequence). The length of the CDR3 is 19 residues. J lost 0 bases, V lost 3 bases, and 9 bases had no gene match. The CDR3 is CASSERLAGDPHSYNEQFF. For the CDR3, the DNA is TGCGCCAGCAGTGAAAGACTAGCGGGAGACCCCCACTCCTACAATGAGCAGTTCTTC.

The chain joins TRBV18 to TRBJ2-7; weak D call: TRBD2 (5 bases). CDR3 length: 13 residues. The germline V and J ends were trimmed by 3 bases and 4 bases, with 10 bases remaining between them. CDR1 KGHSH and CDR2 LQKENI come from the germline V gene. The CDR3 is CASSPPDLYEQYF. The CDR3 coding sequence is TGTGCCAGCTCACCCCCGGACTTATACGAGCAGTACTTC.

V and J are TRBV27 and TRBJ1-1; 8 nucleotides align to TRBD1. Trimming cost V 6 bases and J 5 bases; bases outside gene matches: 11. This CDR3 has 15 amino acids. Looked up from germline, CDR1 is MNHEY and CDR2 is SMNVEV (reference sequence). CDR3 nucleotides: TGTGCCAGCAGACCCTCGCGGACAGGGTTTACTGAAGCTTTCTTT. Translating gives CASRPSRTGFTEAFF.

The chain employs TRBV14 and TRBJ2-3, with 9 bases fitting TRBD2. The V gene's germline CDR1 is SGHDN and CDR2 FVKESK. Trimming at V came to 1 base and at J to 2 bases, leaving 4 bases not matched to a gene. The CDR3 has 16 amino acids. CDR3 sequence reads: CASSQGRGGNTDTQYF. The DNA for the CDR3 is TGTGCCAGCAGCCAAGGGCGGGGGGGAAACACAGATACGCAGTATTTT.

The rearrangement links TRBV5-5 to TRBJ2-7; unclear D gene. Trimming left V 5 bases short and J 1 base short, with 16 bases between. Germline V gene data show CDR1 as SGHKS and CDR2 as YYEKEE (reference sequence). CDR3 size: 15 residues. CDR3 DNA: TGTGCCAGCAGTCGATCCCACGGGCCTTCCTACGAGCAGTACTTC. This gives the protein CASSRSHGPSYEQYF. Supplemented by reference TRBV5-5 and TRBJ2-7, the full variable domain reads DAGVTQSPTHLIKTRGQQVTLRCSPISGHKSVSWYQQVLGQGPQFIFQYYEKEERGRGNFPDRFSARQFPNYSSELNVNALLLGDSALYLCASSRSHGPSYEQYFGPGTRLTVT.